The source of this TCR beta chain is a study of blood T cell repertoires in COVID-19. Self-reported history from a screening survey and questionnaire set each donor's cohort. Germline V CDR1 and CDR2: LNHDA, SQIVND (reference sequence). Trimming took off 5 bases at V and 3 bases at J, with 13 bases between the two ends. This CDR3 region has 14 residues. TCRdb keeps only in-frame clones here, not all; method: immunoSEQ multiplex PCR. Counted here are about 270,000 clones, approximately 91% occurring once; the ten biggest clones make up around 1%. The specimen was PBMCs or T cells enriched from blood (not recorded which). The V and J genes are TRBV19 and TRBJ1-2; no clear D gene. This clonotype was sampled from a woman in her 30s who had recovered from COVID-19. The CDR3 is CASSYWRLDYGYTF. The CDR3 bases are TGTGCCAGTAGTTACTGGAGACTAGACTATGGCTACACCTTC.